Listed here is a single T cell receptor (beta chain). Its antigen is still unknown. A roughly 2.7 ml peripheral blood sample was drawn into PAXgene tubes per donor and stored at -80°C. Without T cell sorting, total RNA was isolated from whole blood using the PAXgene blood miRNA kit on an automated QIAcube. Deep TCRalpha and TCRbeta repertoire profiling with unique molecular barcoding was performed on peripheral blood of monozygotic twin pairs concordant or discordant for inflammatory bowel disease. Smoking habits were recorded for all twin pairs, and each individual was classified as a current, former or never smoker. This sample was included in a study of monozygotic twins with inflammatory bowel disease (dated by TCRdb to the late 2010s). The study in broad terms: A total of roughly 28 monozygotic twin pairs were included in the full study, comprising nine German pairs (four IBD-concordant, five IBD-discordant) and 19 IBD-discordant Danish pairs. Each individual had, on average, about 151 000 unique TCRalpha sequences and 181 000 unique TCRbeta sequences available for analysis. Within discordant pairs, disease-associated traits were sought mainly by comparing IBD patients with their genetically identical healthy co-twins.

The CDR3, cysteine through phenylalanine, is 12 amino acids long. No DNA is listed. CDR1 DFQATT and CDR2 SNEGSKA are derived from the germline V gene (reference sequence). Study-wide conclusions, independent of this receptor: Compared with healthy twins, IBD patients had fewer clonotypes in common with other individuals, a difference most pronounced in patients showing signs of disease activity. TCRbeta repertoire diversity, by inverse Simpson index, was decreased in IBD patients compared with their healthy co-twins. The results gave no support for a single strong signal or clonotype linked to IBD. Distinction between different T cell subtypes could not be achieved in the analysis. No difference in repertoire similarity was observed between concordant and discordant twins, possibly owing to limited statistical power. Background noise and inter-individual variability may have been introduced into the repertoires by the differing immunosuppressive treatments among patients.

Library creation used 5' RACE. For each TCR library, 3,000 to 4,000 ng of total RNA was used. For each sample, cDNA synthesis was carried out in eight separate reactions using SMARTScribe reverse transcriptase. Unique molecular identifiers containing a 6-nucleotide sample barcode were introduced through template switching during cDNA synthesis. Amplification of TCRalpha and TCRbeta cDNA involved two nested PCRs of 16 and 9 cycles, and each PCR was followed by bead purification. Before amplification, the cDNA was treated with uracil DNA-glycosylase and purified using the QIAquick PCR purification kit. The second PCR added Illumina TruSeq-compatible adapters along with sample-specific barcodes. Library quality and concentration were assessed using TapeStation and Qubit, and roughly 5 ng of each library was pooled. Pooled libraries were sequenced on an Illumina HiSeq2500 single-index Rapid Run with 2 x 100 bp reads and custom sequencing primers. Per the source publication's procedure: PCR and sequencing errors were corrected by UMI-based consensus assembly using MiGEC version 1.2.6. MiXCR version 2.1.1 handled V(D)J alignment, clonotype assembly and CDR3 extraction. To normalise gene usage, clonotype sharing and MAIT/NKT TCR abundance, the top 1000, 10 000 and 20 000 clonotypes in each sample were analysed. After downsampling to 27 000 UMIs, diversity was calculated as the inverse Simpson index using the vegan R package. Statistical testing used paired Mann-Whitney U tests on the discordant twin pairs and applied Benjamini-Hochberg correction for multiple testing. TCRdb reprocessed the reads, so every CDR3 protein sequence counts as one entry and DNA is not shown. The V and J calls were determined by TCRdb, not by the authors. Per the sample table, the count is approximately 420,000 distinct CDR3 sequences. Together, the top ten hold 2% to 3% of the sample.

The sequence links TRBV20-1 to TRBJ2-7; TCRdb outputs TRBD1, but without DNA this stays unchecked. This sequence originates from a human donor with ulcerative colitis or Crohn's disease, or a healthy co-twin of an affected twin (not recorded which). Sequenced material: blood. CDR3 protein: CSATTDRWEQYF.